One and the same sample provided the 21 T cell receptor beta chains below, sequenced in a study of human T cells and chemical hapten exposure. TCRdb passed the RACE reads through MiXCR, listing each CDR3 protein once. Here the sample spans around 360,000 distinct CDR3 sequences, about 6.9% being singletons. Documented time point: patch test 2, 6 weeks after DPC sensitization. Specified treatment: therapeutic diphenylcyclopropenone sensitization with weekly scalp DPC. Source: whole blood, taken in connection with sensitization to the hapten diphenylcyclopropenone (DPC). These receptors were taken from a woman between 18 and 29 years old with alopecia areata. Some clones in this sample may be carry-over from other donors' samples.

This clonotype was seen at least ten times. The J gene is TRBJ1-1, the V gene TRBV6-5, with D possibly matching TRBD1 (5 bases). Trimming removed 4 bases from V and 0 bases from J, with 12 bases in between. In germline, CDR1 is MNHEY, CDR2 SVGAGI. The CDR3 has 15 residues. As DNA, the CDR3 is TGTGCCAGCAGTTTCATGGGACGGTTGAACACTGAAGCTTTCTTT. Amino acids: CASSFMGRLNTEAFF.

This clonotype was detected a few times. The V gene is TRBV7-2, the J gene TRBJ1-5, with TRBD1 as a possible D gene (5 bases). V gave up 1 base and J gave up 7 bases, with 11 bases separating them. This CDR3 comprises 14 residues. CDR1 and CDR2 (germline): SGHTA, FQGNSA. CDR3 DNA: TGTGCCAGCAGCTTAGACCAGGGTAGGCAGCCCCAGCATTTT. As protein: CASSLDQGRQPQHF.

There are many counts of this clonotype. The CDR3: CASSSTGGGGRTEAFF. In DNA form, the CDR3 reads TGTGCCAGCAGCTCCACCGGCGGGGGTGGAAGGACTGAAGCTTTCTTT. This chain links TRBV7-2 with TRBJ1-1, with D possibly matching TRBD1 (5 bases). V was trimmed by 4 bases and J by 5 bases, leaving 20 bases between them. In germline, CDR1 is SGHTA, CDR2 FQGNSA. The CDR3 covers 16 residues.

This clonotype was observed a few times. This chain joins TRBV6-5 and TRBJ1-1; D call uncertain. Looked up from germline, CDR1 is MNHEY and CDR2 is SVGAGI. The length of the CDR3 is 15 residues. The V end lost 8 bases, the J end lost 4 bases, and 20 bases lay between the germline ends. The CDR3 nucleotides are TGTGCCAGCTCCCGCGGCAGTAGAACGGGCACTGAAGCTTTCTTT. Translation: CASSRGSRTGTEAFF.

This clonotype turned up a few times. The J gene is TRBJ2-5, the V gene TRBV9; D uncertain. V dropped 3 bases and J dropped 2 bases, with 17 bases sitting between them. Looked up from germline, CDR1 is SGDLS and CDR2 is YYNGEE. CDR3 length equals 16 residues. The CDR3 here is CASSASPTSPQETQYF. CDR3 in DNA: TGTGCCAGCAGCGCCTCTCCCACGAGCCCACAAGAGACCCAGTACTTC.

This clonotype was detected a few times. The CDR3, as DNA: TGTGCCAGCAGCTTAGATGGGGGACTAGCTATCTTCCGAGAGACCCAGTACTTC. This gives the protein CASSLDGGLAIFRETQYF. This chain uses TRBV7-2 with TRBJ2-5; 9 bases map to TRBD2. Germline-derived CDR1 and CDR2 are SGHTA and FQGNSA. The CDR3 consists of 18 residues. V lost 1 base to trimming and J lost 4 bases; unmatched junction nucleotides: 13.

V is TRBV5-1 and J is TRBJ1-1; possibly TRBD1 for D (6 bases). Germline V gives CDR1 SGHRS, CDR2 YFSETQ. Trimming took 0 bases from V and 6 from J, leaving 18 bases between them. The CDR3 runs to 16 residues. CDR3 in amino acids: CASSLAQGRSRAEAFF. CDR3 DNA sequence: TGCGCCAGCAGCTTGGCCCAGGGGAGGAGCAGGGCTGAAGCTTTCTTT.

This clonotype came up a few times. The chain is built from TRBV24-1 and TRBJ1-6; 8 positions match TRBD1. V lost 7 bases, J lost 3 bases, and 7 bases stayed unmatched. This CDR3 has 16 residues. In germline, CDR1 is KGHDR, CDR2 SFDVKD. The DNA of the CDR3 is TGTGCCACCAGCTTGGTTACAGGGGGCTATAATTCACCCCTCCACTTT. Its translation is CATSLVTGGYNSPLHF.

CDR3 DNA sequence: TGTGCCAGCAGCTTAAGCACTATAGAGACCCAGTACTTC. Its protein product is CASSLSTIETQYF. The V call is TRBV7-9, the J call TRBJ2-5; D ambiguous. Looked up from germline, CDR1 is SEHNR and CDR2 is FQNEAQ (reference sequence). Trimming left V 2 bases short and J 4 bases short, with 8 bases between. CDR3 length: 13 residues.

Many counts were recorded for this clonotype. This sequence joins TRBV9 and TRBJ1-2, with no clear D. Germline lookup yields CDR1 SGDLS and CDR2 YYNGEE. The germline V and J ends were trimmed by 4 bases and 0 bases, with 25 bases remaining between them. The CDR3 has 19 amino acids. CDR3 sequence (DNA): TGTGCCAGCAGCCCTCGACCGTCGGCCGTGGTTGGATCTAACTATGGCTACACCTTC. Protein sequence: CASSPRPSAVVGSNYGYTF.

This clonotype was seen many times. The V call is TRBV5-6, the J call TRBJ1-5, with D tentatively TRBD1 (5 bases). This CDR3 comprises 13 residues. Germline V gene sequence: CDR1 SGHDT, CDR2 YYEEEE. Trimming took off 4 bases at V and 7 bases at J, with 12 bases between the two ends. The CDR3 nucleotides read TGTGCCAGCAGCGGGGGAGGGGACCAGCCCCAGCATTTT. It specifies CASSGGGDQPQHF.

This clonotype was detected a few times. This chain joins TRBV6-1 and TRBJ1-1, with unresolved D. Trimming removed 5 bases from V and 0 bases from J, with 13 bases in between. The CDR3 is 15 residues long. The germline CDR1 and CDR2 sequences are MNHNS and SASEGT. The CDR3: CASSFWRGMNTEAFF. In DNA, the CDR3 is TGTGCCAGCAGTTTCTGGCGAGGGATGAACACTGAAGCTTTCTTT.

This clonotype was recorded many times. The rearrangement joins TRBV12-3 or TRBV12-4 to TRBJ1-2, with 11 bases aligning to TRBD1. The CDR3 sequence is 13 residues long. V gave up 6 bases and J gave up 8 bases; unmatched junction bases: 5. The DNA for the CDR3 is TGTGCCAGCAGCAGGACAGGGGGCGGAGGCTACACCTTC. Translated, it gives CASSRTGGGGYTF.

The J gene is TRBJ2-5, the V gene TRBV29-1; 11 bases line up with TRBD1. V dropped 5 bases and J dropped 7; count of bases not matched to a gene: 9. Per the germline V gene, CDR1 is SQVTM and CDR2 is ANQGSEA. CDR3 length: 14 amino acids. CDR3 coding DNA: TGCAGCGTTTCACCGGGGACAGGGGGTGGGACCCAGTACTTC. This codes for CSVSPGTGGGTQYF.

With regard to this clonotype: A much more abundant neighbour one base away suggests this may be a read error. V gene TRBV20-1 combines with J gene TRBJ1-1; no clear D. The CDR3 contains 13 residues. Germline-derived CDR1 and CDR2 are DFQATT and SNEGSKA (reference sequence). The CDR3 spells CGARQALNTEAFF. CDR3 DNA sequence: TGCGGTGCTAGGCAAGCACTGAACACTGAAGCTTTCTTT.

The rearrangement links TRBV4-3 to TRBJ1-6, with no clear D. In germline, CDR1 is LGHNA, CDR2 YSLEER. V lost 1 base, J lost 8 bases, and 6 bases lay in between. This CDR3 region has 13 residues. Written as DNA, the CDR3 is TGCGCCAGCAGCCAAGCAGATTATTCACCCCTCCACTTT. This translates into CASSQADYSPLHF.

This clonotype was observed at least ten times. The CDR3 loop is CASSHIYGHQGGTEAFF. Here the CDR3 DNA reads TGTGCCAGCAGCCATATCTACGGACACCAGGGAGGCACTGAAGCTTTCTTT. The rearrangement joins TRBV7-9 to TRBJ1-1, with D maybe TRBD1 (5 bases). The CDR3 extends over 17 amino acids. Between the trimmed V and J ends, which lost 5 bases and 4 bases, there was a span of 23 bases. Germline V gives CDR1 SEHNR, CDR2 FQNEAQ (reference sequence). The variable domain in full, with the rest retrieved from reference TRBV7-9 and TRBJ1-1, is DTGVSQNPRHKITKRGQNVTFRCDPISEHNRLYWYRQTLGQGPEFLTYFQNEAQLEKSRLLSDRFSAERPKGSFSTLEIQRTEQGDSAMYLCASSHIYGHQGGTEAFFGQGTRLTVV.

This clonotype was observed at least ten times. This chain joins TRBV12-3 or TRBV12-4 and TRBJ1-1; TRBD1 is a possible D gene (6 bases). V lost 6 bases to trimming and J lost 7 bases, with 15 bases between them. CDR3 size: 13 residues. CDR3: CASRPREGVEAFF. CDR3 coding DNA: TGTGCCAGCAGACCCAGGGAGGGGGTTGAAGCTTTCTTT.

This clonotype was recorded at least ten times. The chain joins TRBV28 to TRBJ1-1, with 8 bases lining up with TRBD1. The J segment lost 5 bases and the V segment lost 6 bases, leaving 8 bases of the junction unmatched. The germline V gene has CDR1 MDHEN and CDR2 SYDVKM. The CDR3 loop spans 14 amino acids. Here the CDR3 DNA reads TGTGCCAGCAGCCCATCCGGACAGGGTACTGAAGCTTTCTTT. Its translation: CASSPSGQGTEAFF.

Ten or more counts support this clonotype. J is TRBJ2-5 and V is TRBV28; D unclear. The V end was cut by 8 bases, the J end by 0 bases, with 10 bases between. CDR1 is MDHEN, CDR2 SYDVKM, per germline. The CDR3 runs to 13 residues. CDR3 amino acids: CASEHSDQETQYF. The DNA of the CDR3 is TGTGCCAGCGAGCACAGCGACCAAGAGACCCAGTACTTC.

To note about this clonotype: This clone may be a read error of a much larger clone one base away. The V and J genes are TRBV10-3 and TRBJ1-1, with D perhaps matching TRBD1 (6 bases). CDR3 length: 13 amino acids. The V gene's germline CDR1 is ENHRY and CDR2 SYGVKD. The CDR3 bases are TGTGACATCAGCGAGACAGGGAACACTGAAGCTTTCTTT. Its translation: CDISETGNTEAFF.